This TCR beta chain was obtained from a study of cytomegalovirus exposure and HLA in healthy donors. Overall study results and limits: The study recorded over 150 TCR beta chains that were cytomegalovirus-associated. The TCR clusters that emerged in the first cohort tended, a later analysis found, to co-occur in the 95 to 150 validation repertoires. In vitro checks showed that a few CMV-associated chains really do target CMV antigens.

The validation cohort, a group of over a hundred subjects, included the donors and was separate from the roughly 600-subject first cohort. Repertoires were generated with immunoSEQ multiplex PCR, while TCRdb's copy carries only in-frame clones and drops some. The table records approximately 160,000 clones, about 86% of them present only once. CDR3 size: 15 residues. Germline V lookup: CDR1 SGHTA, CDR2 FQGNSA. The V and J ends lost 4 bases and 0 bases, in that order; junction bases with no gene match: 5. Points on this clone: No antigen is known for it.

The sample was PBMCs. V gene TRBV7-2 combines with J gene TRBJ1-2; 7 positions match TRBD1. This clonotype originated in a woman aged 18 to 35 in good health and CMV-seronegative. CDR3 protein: CASSSTGNSNYGYTF. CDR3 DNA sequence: TGTGCCAGCAGCTCGACAGGGAATTCTAACTATGGCTACACCTTC. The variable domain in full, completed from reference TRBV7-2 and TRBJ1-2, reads GAGVSQSPSNKVTEKGKDVELRCDPISGHTALYWYRQSLGQGLEFLIYFQGNSAPDKSGLPSDRFSAERTGGSVSTLTIQRTQQEDSAVYLCASSSTGNSNYGYTFGSGTRLTVV.